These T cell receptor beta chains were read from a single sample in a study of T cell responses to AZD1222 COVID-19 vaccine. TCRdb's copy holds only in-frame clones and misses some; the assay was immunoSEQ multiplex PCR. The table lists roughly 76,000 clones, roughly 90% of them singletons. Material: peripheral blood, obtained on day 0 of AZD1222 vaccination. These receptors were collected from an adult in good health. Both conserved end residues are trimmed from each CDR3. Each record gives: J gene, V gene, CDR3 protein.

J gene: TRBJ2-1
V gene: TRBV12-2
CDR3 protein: ASRLVSDQGNEQF

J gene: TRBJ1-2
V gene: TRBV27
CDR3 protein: ASSYRHSTGYT

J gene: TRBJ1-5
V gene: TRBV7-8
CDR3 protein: ASSLKPDQPQH

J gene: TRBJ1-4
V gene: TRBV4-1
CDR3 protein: ASSRVHATNEKLF

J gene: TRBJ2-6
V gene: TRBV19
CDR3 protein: ATRGQWVSGANVLT

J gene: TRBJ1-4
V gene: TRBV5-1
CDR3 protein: ASSFGATNEKLF

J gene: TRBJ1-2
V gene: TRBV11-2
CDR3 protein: ASSSRGGVSYGYT

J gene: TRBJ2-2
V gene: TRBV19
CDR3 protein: ASSDTNTGELF

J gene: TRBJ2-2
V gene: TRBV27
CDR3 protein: ASSISPVSANTGELF

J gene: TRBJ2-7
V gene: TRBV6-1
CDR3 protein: ASSVGDRLGSVYEQY

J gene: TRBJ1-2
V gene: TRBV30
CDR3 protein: AWSWGDGYT

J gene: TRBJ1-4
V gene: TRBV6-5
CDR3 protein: ASRVQTNEKLF

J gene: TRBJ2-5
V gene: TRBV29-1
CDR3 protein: SALRDRGQETQY

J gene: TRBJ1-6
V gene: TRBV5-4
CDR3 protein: ASSPGGGSYNSPLH

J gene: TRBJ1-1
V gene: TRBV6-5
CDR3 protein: ASSQHTMNTEAF

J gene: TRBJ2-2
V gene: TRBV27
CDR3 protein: ASSLGETGELF

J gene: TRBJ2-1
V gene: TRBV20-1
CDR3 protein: SARWFNEQF

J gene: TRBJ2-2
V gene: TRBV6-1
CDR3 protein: ASSEGAIPLDTGELF

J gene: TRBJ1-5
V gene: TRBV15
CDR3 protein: ATSRESNQPQH

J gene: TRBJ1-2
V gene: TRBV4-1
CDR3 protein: ASSQGQGDFYYGYT

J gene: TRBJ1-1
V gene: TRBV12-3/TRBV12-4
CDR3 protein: ASSFKGNTEAF

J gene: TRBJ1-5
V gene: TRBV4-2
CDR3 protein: ASSQERGGSQPQH

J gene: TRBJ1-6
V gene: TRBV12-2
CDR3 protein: ASRLPKEGNSPLH

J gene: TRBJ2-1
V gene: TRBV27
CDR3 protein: ASSFKLPGLATSYNEQF

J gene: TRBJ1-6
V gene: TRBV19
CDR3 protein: ASRVTAGYNSPLH

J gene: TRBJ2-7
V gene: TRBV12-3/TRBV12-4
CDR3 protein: ASNAGSYYEQY